The 18 T cell receptor beta chains below all came from one sample that was sequenced in a study of blood T cell repertoires in COVID-19. Clones were read by immunoSEQ multiplex PCR, and TCRdb kept only the in-frame ones, dropping some. Seen here are tens of thousands of clones, over 60% observed once, and the top ten hold about half. Material for sequencing was peripheral blood. The origin of the receptors is a human donor in a cohort sampled during active COVID-19.

The chain is built from TRBV10-3 and TRBJ2-7, with 13 nucleotides matching TRBD2. Germline lookup yields CDR1 ENHRY and CDR2 SYGVKD. The CDR3 has 17 residues. The V segment lost 6 bases and the J segment 0 bases; nucleotides outside the gene matches: 8. Here the CDR3 reads CAISSGTSGTSSYEQYF. CDR3 in DNA: TGTGCCATCAGCTCCGGGACTAGCGGGACCAGCTCCTACGAGCAGTACTTC.

The rearrangement uses TRBV3-1 (or the pseudogene TRBV3-2) and TRBJ2-3; 7 positions match TRBD2. J lost 0 bases, V lost 1 base, and 10 bases had no gene match. Looked up from germline, CDR1 is LGHDT and CDR2 is YNNKEL (reference sequence). The CDR3 extends over 18 amino acids. The CDR3 here is CASSQGPWGSGSTDTQYF. CDR3 sequence (DNA): TGTGCCAGCAGCCAAGGGCCCTGGGGTAGCGGGAGCACAGATACGCAGTATTTT.

The CDR3 loop is CSASSSGSVTKNIQYF. The CDR3 DNA sequence: TGCAGTGCTAGTTCTAGCGGGAGTGTGACCAAAAACATTCAGTACTTC. V is TRBV20-1 and J is TRBJ2-4, with 10 nucleotides matching TRBD2. Germline V CDR1 and CDR2: DFQATT, SNEGSKA (reference sequence). V was clipped by 3 bases and J by 2 bases; unmatched bases: 7. The CDR3 length is 16 residues.

The chain recombines TRBV28 with TRBJ1-1, with 7 bases identical to TRBD1. The germline CDR1 and CDR2 sequences are MDHEN and SYDVKM. V was clipped by 8 bases and J by 11 bases; unmatched bases: 14. CDR3 length equals 13 residues. This chain's CDR3 is CASHEGASMRAFF. The CDR3 DNA reads TGTGCCAGCCATGAGGGGGCGTCAATGAGGGCTTTCTTT. The complete variable domain, with remaining parts taken from reference TRBV28 and TRBJ1-1, reads DVKVTQSSRYLVKRTGEKVFLECVQDMDHENMFWYRQDPGLGLRLIYFSYDVKMKEKGDIPEGYSVSREKKERFSLILESASTNQTSMYLCASHEGASMRAFFGQGTRLTVV.

The chain links TRBV7-2 to TRBJ2-1; D ambiguous. CDR3 size: 16 residues. The germline CDR1 and CDR2 sequences are SGHTA and FQGNSA. The V end was cut by 5 bases, the J end by 12 bases, with 26 bases between. This CDR3 is CASSPGLGLAVGWQFF. The CDR3 DNA sequence: TGTGCCAGCAGCCCCGGGTTAGGTCTGGCGGTAGGCTGGCAGTTCTTC.

The J gene is TRBJ1-5, the V gene TRBV24-1, with 9 bases lining up with TRBD1. The CDR3 consists of 18 residues. Losses at the gene ends were 4 bases for V and 0 bases for J; bases not matched to a gene: 9. Germline values: CDR1 KGHDR, CDR2 SFDVKD. In DNA, the CDR3 is TGTGCCACCAGTGACGCGGGCGGACAGGGGTATAGCAATCAGCCCCAGCATTTT. It codes for CATSDAGGQGYSNQPQHF.

The chain recombines TRBV6-5 with TRBJ2-1; 7 bases align to TRBD2. The CDR3 has 14 residues. Per germline, CDR1 MNHEY and CDR2 SVGAGI. V trimming: 6 bases; J trimming: 7 bases; junction bases outside the gene matches: 9. CDR3 coding DNA: TGTGCCAGCAGACCTAGCGGAGGATGGAATGAGCAGTTCTTC. It yields the protein CASRPSGGWNEQFF.

This chain joins TRBV25-1 and TRBJ2-5, with D perhaps TRBD1 (5 bases). The CDR3 loop spans 15 amino acids. CDR1 is MGHDK, CDR2 SYGVNS, per germline. V lost 0 bases to trimming and J lost 1 base, with 9 bases between them. The CDR3 loop reads CASSEYVGAQETQYF. Written as DNA, the CDR3 is TGTGCCAGCAGTGAATATGTTGGGGCCCAAGAGACCCAGTACTTC.

V usage is TRBV28 and J usage is TRBJ2-1; TRBD1 might be the D (6 bases). Per germline, CDR1 MDHEN and CDR2 SYDVKM. The V end was cut by 6 bases, the J end by 6 bases, with 9 bases between. CDR3 size: 12 residues. The CDR3 DNA follows: TGTGCCAGCAGGCTGACAGGCAATGAGCAGTTCTTC. Its protein is CASRLTGNEQFF.

The chain uses TRBV19 and TRBJ1-1; 7 bases agree with TRBD1. The ends lost 6 bases at V and 0 bases at J; junction bases unmatched: 4. The CDR3 sequence is 14 residues long. CDR1 is LNHDA and CDR2 is SQIVND in the germline V gene (reference sequence). Here the CDR3 DNA reads TGTGCCAGTAGAAAAGGACAGGTGAACACTGAAGCTTTCTTT. It encodes CASRKGQVNTEAFF.

The V and J genes are TRBV28 and TRBJ1-2; tentatively, D is TRBD1 (5 bases). The CDR3 has 15 amino acids. Trimming pared 5 bases from V and 3 bases from J, leaving 16 bases between. Germline V gene sequence: CDR1 MDHEN, CDR2 SYDVKM. The CDR3 loop is CASSGTGGTHYGYTF. The CDR3 region has the DNA TGTGCCAGCAGTGGGACGGGGGGGACGCACTATGGCTACACCTTC.

V and J are TRBV5-1 and TRBJ1-5; maybe TRBD1 (6 bases). The CDR3 is 14 amino acids. From germline, CDR1 is SGHRS and CDR2 YFSETQ. Trimming removed 4 bases from V and 6 bases from J, with 14 bases in between. CDR3 amino acids: CASSNGGAGQPQHF. In DNA form, the CDR3 reads TGCGCCAGCAGCAACGGGGGGGCTGGTCAGCCCCAGCATTTT. The whole variable domain, remainder taken from reference TRBV5-1 and TRBJ1-5, is KAGVTQTPRYLIKTRGQQVTLSCSPISGHRSVSWYQQTPGQGLQFLFEYFSETQRNKGNFPGRFSGRQFSNSRSEMNVSTLELGDSALYLCASSNGGAGQPQHFGDGTRLSIL.

CDR3 residues: CATSRETSGQFF. CDR3 nucleotides: TGTGCCACCAGCAGAGAGACGTCGGGGCAGTTCTTC. The chain recombines TRBV15 with TRBJ2-1; D is unresolved. Germline V CDR1 and CDR2: LNHNV, YYDKDF (reference sequence). V dropped 0 bases and J dropped 12 bases, with 9 bases sitting between them. This CDR3 contains 12 residues.

The gene calls are TRBV28 and TRBJ1-5; D is possibly TRBD1 (6 bases). The germline CDR1 and CDR2 sequences are MDHEN and SYDVKM. The CDR3 extends over 17 amino acids. Trimming pared 6 bases from V and 5 bases from J, leaving 23 bases between. CDR3 protein: CASSMRGIRGKDQPQHF. CDR3 nucleotides: TGTGCCAGCAGCATGAGAGGGATCAGGGGCAAAGATCAGCCCCAGCATTTT.

This sequence joins TRBV2 and TRBJ1-1; 7 bases line up with TRBD1. CDR1 SNHLY and CDR2 FYNNEI come from the germline V gene. J lost 1 base, V lost 6 bases, and 5 bases had no gene match. The CDR3 has 14 residues. CDR3 sequence: CASSVSGGNTEAFF. In nucleotides, the CDR3 is TGTGCCAGCAGCGTCTCAGGGGGGAACACTGAAGCTTTCTTT.

This chain links TRBV7-2 with TRBJ2-7; 9 positions agree with TRBD2. CDR1 is SGHTA and CDR2 is FQGNSA in the germline V gene. V dropped 6 bases and J dropped 4; count of bases not matched to a gene: 7. CDR3 length: 14 amino acids. This CDR3 is CASSPRREGYEQYF. In DNA form, the CDR3 reads TGTGCCAGCAGTCCCAGGCGGGAGGGGTACGAGCAGTACTTC.

The chain uses TRBV9 and TRBJ2-1; TRBD1 is a possible D gene (6 bases). CDR1 SGDLS and CDR2 YYNGEE come from the germline V gene. This CDR3 is built from 16 residues. V lost 3 bases and J lost 6, with 19 bases in between. The CDR3 sequence: CASSAAPGSGANEQFF. The CDR3 region has the DNA TGTGCCAGCAGCGCGGCCCCCGGATCAGGGGCCAATGAGCAGTTCTTC.

V gene TRBV9 combines with J gene TRBJ2-7; D possibly corresponds to TRBD2 (6 bases). CDR3 length equals 14 residues. Between the trimmed V and J ends, which lost 5 bases and 0 bases, there was a span of 12 bases. CDR1 SGDLS and CDR2 YYNGEE come from the germline V gene. CDR3 amino acids: CASREIADSYEQYF. In DNA, the CDR3 is TGTGCCAGCAGGGAGATAGCGGACTCCTACGAGCAGTACTTC.